One T cell receptor beta chain is described in this entry. The table came from immunoSEQ multiplex PCR; TCRdb's copy has only in-frame clones and leaves some out. The sample includes approximately 84,000 clones, 90% to 95% seen only once; the top ten take roughly 14%. The sample originates from a study of control samples from healthy donors and cancer patients. The CDR3 has 15 amino acids. With 5 bases removed from V and 3 bases from J, the gap between germline ends came to 16 bases. Germline CDR1 is MNHEY and CDR2 is SVGEGT. The sequence came from a young man in good health. Specimen: blood. The chain combines TRBV6-2 or TRBV6-3 with TRBJ2-5; TRBD2 is a possible D gene (6 bases). The CDR3 coding sequence is TGTGCCAGCAGTGGAGGGGTTACAAATGAAGAGACCCAGTACTTC. Translation: CASSGGVTNEETQYF.